The 24 T cell receptor beta chains below all came from one sample that was sequenced in a study of blood T cell repertoires in COVID-19. Sequencing used immunoSEQ multiplex PCR; TCRdb keeps in-frame clones, though not all of them. The sample has 100,000 to 150,000 clones, 90% to 95% seen once; the top ten hold around 2.1%. The sequenced sample consisted of peripheral blood. The receptors were sampled from a middle-aged man with COVID-19, enrolled during active disease.

CDR3 amino acids: CASSLGLQGDEQFF. The DNA of the CDR3 is TGTGCCAGCAGCTTAGGTCTCCAAGGGGATGAGCAGTTCTTC. V gene TRBV11-3 combines with J gene TRBJ2-1; possibly TRBD1 for D (5 bases). The CDR3 covers 14 residues. Trimming took off 1 base at V and 8 bases at J, with 12 bases between the two ends. The germline V gene has CDR1 SGHNT and CDR2 YENEEA.

The V call is TRBV2, the J call TRBJ1-2, with 7 bases lining up with TRBD1. Germline CDR1 SNHLY, CDR2 FYNNEI. This CDR3 spans 15 amino acids. Germline trimming cut 4 bases from V and 5 bases from J; bases unmatched to any gene: 10. The chain's CDR3 is CASSVVRTGLYGYTF. The CDR3 DNA sequence: TGTGCCAGCAGTGTCGTGAGGACAGGACTATATGGCTACACCTTC.

This chain connects TRBV19 to TRBJ1-5; 7 bases match TRBD1. The CDR3 consists of 14 residues. Germline CDR1 LNHDA, CDR2 SQIVND (reference sequence). V dropped 6 bases and J dropped 2; count of bases not matched to a gene: 4. CDR3 sequence (DNA): TGTGCCAGTAGGAGCCAGGGGGGCAATCAGCCCCAGCATTTT. Protein sequence: CASRSQGGNQPQHF.

CDR3 DNA sequence: TGTGCCAGCAGCTTAGGGACTAGCGGGGGCGATGAGCAGTTCTTC. This sequence encodes CASSLGTSGGDEQFF. This chain uses TRBV11-3 with TRBJ2-1; 13 bases match TRBD2. Per germline, CDR1 SGHNT and CDR2 YENEEA. V shed 1 base and J 8 bases; nucleotides not matched to a gene: 2. There are 15 residues in the CDR3.

The V and J genes are TRBV19 and TRBJ1-1; TRBD1 might be the D (6 bases). Between the trimmed V and J ends, which lost 1 base and 4 bases, there was a span of 10 bases. Germline V gene sequence: CDR1 LNHDA, CDR2 SQIVND (reference sequence). The CDR3 runs 14 residues. CDR3 protein: CASSIGQASTEAFF. Here the CDR3 DNA reads TGTGCCAGTAGTATAGGACAGGCCTCCACTGAAGCTTTCTTT.

The V and J genes are TRBV6-5 and TRBJ2-1, with D possibly being TRBD2 (5 bases). CDR1 is MNHEY, CDR2 SVGAGI, per germline. Trimming removed 7 bases from V and 4 bases from J, with 17 bases in between. The CDR3 is 15 amino acids. This CDR3 reads CASTAFMDSYNEQFF. Written as DNA, the CDR3 is TGTGCCAGCACCGCGTTCATGGACTCTTACAATGAGCAGTTCTTC.

The chain recombines TRBV7-2 with TRBJ1-3; D is ambiguous. The CDR3 covers 14 residues. Germline lookup yields CDR1 SGHTA and CDR2 FQGNSA. Trimming took 5 bases from V and 0 from J, leaving 8 bases between them. The CDR3 DNA is TGTGCCAGCAGCCCTACTCGCTCTGGAAACACCATATATTTT. It yields the protein CASSPTRSGNTIYF.

This clone was observed a handful of times. The CDR3 region is CASTSLGLAGGGTGELFF. In DNA form, the CDR3 reads TGCGCCAGCACCTCCTTGGGTTTAGCGGGAGGAGGCACCGGGGAGCTGTTTTTT. The chain uses TRBV4-1 and TRBJ2-2; 10 positions agree with TRBD2. The CDR3 sequence is 18 residues long. CDR1 is MGHRA, CDR2 YSYEKL, per germline. V gave up 7 bases and J gave up 4 bases; unmatched junction bases: 15.

The V and J genes are TRBV19 and TRBJ1-1; 10 positions match TRBD1. Germline V gene lookup returns CDR1 LNHDA and CDR2 SQIVND (reference sequence). The CDR3 has 12 residues. V lost 5 bases to trimming and J lost 10 bases; unmatched junction nucleotides: 4. The CDR3: CASSPDRGPAFF. The CDR3 DNA reads as TGTGCCAGTAGTCCCGACAGGGGGCCAGCTTTCTTT.

The CDR3 bases are TGTGCCAGCAATTCGGTTCCGGGATACAATGAGCAGTTCTTC. It translates to CASNSVPGYNEQFF. The V gene is TRBV2, the J gene TRBJ2-1; D perhaps matches TRBD2 (5 bases). The CDR3 spans 14 residues. V lost 7 bases and J lost 4, with 14 bases in between. Germline CDR1 SNHLY, CDR2 FYNNEI.

The V and J genes are TRBV6-5 and TRBJ2-3; TRBD2 aligns across 7 bases. The CDR3 has 14 residues. J gave up 1 base and V 6 bases, and 4 bases lay outside the gene matches. CDR1 and CDR2 from the germline V gene are MNHEY and SVGAGI. The CDR3 reads CASRRDYGTDTQYF. As DNA, the CDR3 is TGTGCCAGCAGACGGGACTACGGCACAGATACGCAGTATTTT.

This clone was observed a single time. The rearrangement joins TRBV2 to TRBJ2-3; 12 bases are a match to TRBD2. Trimming cost V 6 bases and J 4 bases; bases outside gene matches: 5. This CDR3 contains 15 residues. CDR1 and CDR2 (germline): SNHLY, FYNNEI. CDR3 in DNA: TGTGCCAGCAGATTGACTAGCGGGAGCGCAGATACGCAGTATTTT. Protein: CASRLTSGSADTQYF.

The count of this clone is one. The CDR3 loop reads CASSLLQEGEKLFF. In nucleotides, the CDR3 is TGTGCCAGCAGCTTACTACAGGAGGGAGAAAAACTGTTTTTT. The chain uses TRBV7-9 and TRBJ1-4; possible D gene TRBD1, 5 bases. Per germline, CDR1 SEHNR and CDR2 FQNEAQ (reference sequence). CDR3 length: 14 residues. V was shortened by 2 bases and J by 8 bases, with 12 bases between the two germline ends. Combining the CDR3 with reference TRBV7-9 and TRBJ1-4 gives the whole variable domain DTGVSQNPRHKITKRGQNVTFRCDPISEHNRLYWYRQTLGQGPEFLTYFQNEAQLEKSRLLSDRFSAERPKGSFSTLEIQRTEQGDSAMYLCASSLLQEGEKLFFGSGTQLSVL.

This clone was seen a handful of times. The rearrangement joins TRBV11-2 to TRBJ2-6; TRBD2 agrees at 7 bases. The CDR3 consists of 17 residues. Trimming took 5 bases from V and 1 from J; bases not matched to a gene: 8. CDR1 is SGHAT and CDR2 is FQNNGV in the germline V gene. In DNA, the CDR3 is TGTGCCAGCAGCCCTCCACCGGGGGGATCTGGGGCCAACGTCCTGACTTTC. Translation gives CASSPPPGGSGANVLTF.

This chain uses TRBV7-2 with TRBJ2-3, with 8 bases that match TRBD1. Germline CDR1 reads SGHTA; CDR2 reads FQGNSA. Trimming removed 5 bases from V and 2 bases from J; junction bases left unmatched: 6. This CDR3 spans 15 amino acids. The CDR3 is CASSPRQGFTDTQYF. The CDR3 coding sequence is TGTGCCAGCAGCCCTCGACAGGGGTTCACAGATACGCAGTATTTT.

The chain carries TRBV9 and TRBJ2-1; 9 bases match TRBD2. The V gene's germline CDR1 is SGDLS and CDR2 YYNGEE. With V trimmed by 1 base and J by 4 bases, 0 bases remained unmatched. This CDR3 has 14 residues. The CDR3 DNA follows: TGTGCCAGCAGCGTAACTAGCGGGTACAATGAGCAGTTCTTC. Encoded protein: CASSVTSGYNEQFF.

V is TRBV5-1 and J is TRBJ2-1; TRBD1 matches at 9 bases. There are 20 residues in the CDR3. The trim removed 0 bases at V and 1 base at J, leaving 14 bases unmatched. Germline CDR1 reads SGHRS; CDR2 reads YFSETQ. As DNA, the CDR3 is TGCGCCAGCAGCTTGGTCGGACGGGACAGGGCGAAAGGGTCCTACAATGAGCAGTTCTTC. Its protein product is CASSLVGRDRAKGSYNEQFF. The whole variable domain, remainder taken from reference TRBV5-1 and TRBJ2-1, is KAGVTQTPRYLIKTRGQQVTLSCSPISGHRSVSWYQQTPGQGLQFLFEYFSETQRNKGNFPGRFSGRQFSNSRSEMNVSTLELGDSALYLCASSLVGRDRAKGSYNEQFFGPGTRLTVL.

J is TRBJ2-5 and V is TRBV10-1, with D unresolved. The length of the CDR3 is 9 residues. V gave up 10 bases and J gave up 4 bases, with 4 bases separating them. Per germline, CDR1 WNHNN and CDR2 SYGVQD (reference sequence). The CDR3, as DNA: TGCGCCACCGTAGAGACCCAGTACTTC. As protein: CATVETQYF.

CDR3 protein: CASSSGWEGPRREQYF. CDR3 nucleotide sequence: TGCGCCAGCAGCTCCGGATGGGAGGGGCCGCGACGGGAGCAGTACTTC. The chain is built from TRBV5-1 and TRBJ2-7; 7 nucleotides line up with TRBD2. The CDR3 is 16 residues long. J gave up 7 bases and V 3 bases, and 16 bases lay outside the gene matches. The V gene's germline CDR1 is SGHRS and CDR2 YFSETQ.

V and J are TRBV5-6 and TRBJ2-3; 11 bases line up with TRBD1. The CDR3 loop spans 14 amino acids. Trimming at V came to 6 bases and at J to 3 bases, leaving 3 bases not matched to a gene. Looked up from germline, CDR1 is SGHDT and CDR2 is YYEEEE. In DNA form, the CDR3 reads TGTGCCAGCATCGGGACAGGGGGTACAGATACGCAGTATTTT. Encoded protein: CASIGTGGTDTQYF.

The chain employs TRBV2 and TRBJ2-2; 8 bases fit TRBD1. CDR1 and CDR2 (germline): SNHLY, FYNNEI. The CDR3 sequence is 14 residues long. The J segment lost 0 bases and the V segment lost 10 bases, leaving 4 bases of the junction unmatched. In DNA form, the CDR3 reads TGTGCCATCGGGACAGGAGCGAACACCGGGGAGCTGTTTTTT. Translation: CAIGTGANTGELFF.

The V call is TRBV2, the J call TRBJ1-2; 10 nucleotides align to TRBD1. V lost 5 bases, J lost 6 bases, and 6 bases stayed unmatched. The length of the CDR3 is 14 residues. CDR1 and CDR2 from the germline V gene are SNHLY and FYNNEI. CDR3 in amino acids: CASSLDRGINGYTF. The CDR3 DNA reads TGTGCCAGCAGTTTGGACAGGGGGATCAATGGCTACACCTTC.

This clone appeared a single time. The rearrangement links TRBV19 to TRBJ1-2; TRBD1 aligns across 7 bases. The length of the CDR3 is 15 residues. The V gene end was trimmed by 6 bases and the J gene end by 5 bases; junction bases not matched to a gene: 12. The germline V gene has CDR1 LNHDA and CDR2 SQIVND (reference sequence). In nucleotides, the CDR3 is TGTGCCAGTAGCCGTCCCGGGACAGCCCGATATGGCTACACCTTC. This gives the protein CASSRPGTARYGYTF.

This clone was detected once. The genes are TRBV14 and TRBJ2-5, with a weak D call TRBD1 (5 bases). The length of the CDR3 is 14 residues. V was cut by 0 bases and J by 5 bases, with 10 bases left in between. Per the germline V gene, CDR1 is SGHDN and CDR2 is FVKESK. The CDR3 DNA reads as TGTGCCAGCAGCCAAGATCAGGGCTCGGAGACCCAGTACTTC. Amino acids: CASSQDQGSETQYF.